This TCR beta chain stems from a study of blood T cell repertoires in COVID-19. Study information: T cells, B-cell-depleted T cells, or PBMCs supplied cDNA or gDNA.

The ends were cut back, 6 bases at V and 3 bases at J, with 11 bases in the middle. The CDR3 is 13 residues long. Germline lookup yields CDR1 KGHSH and CDR2 LQKENI. The repertoire was sequenced with immunoSEQ multiplex PCR; TCRdb's copy has only in-frame clones and lacks some. The table has over 95,000 clones, roughly 90% seen once. V usage is TRBV18 and J usage is TRBJ1-1; a possible D gene is TRBD1 (5 bases). The sequenced sample was peripheral blood. The TCR sequence derives from a human donor with acute or convalescent COVID-19. The donor label of this sample is uncertain. This chain's CDR3 is CASSVTEYTEAFF. In DNA form, the CDR3 reads TGTGCCAGCTCGGTGACAGAATACACTGAAGCTTTCTTT. The full variable domain, with the rest looked up from reference TRBV18 and TRBJ1-1, is NAGVMQNPRHLVRRRGQEARLRCSPMKGHSHVYWYRQLPEEGLKFMVYLQKENIIDESGMPKERFSAEFPKEGPSILRIQQVVRGDSAAYFCASSVTEYTEAFFGQGTRLTVV.